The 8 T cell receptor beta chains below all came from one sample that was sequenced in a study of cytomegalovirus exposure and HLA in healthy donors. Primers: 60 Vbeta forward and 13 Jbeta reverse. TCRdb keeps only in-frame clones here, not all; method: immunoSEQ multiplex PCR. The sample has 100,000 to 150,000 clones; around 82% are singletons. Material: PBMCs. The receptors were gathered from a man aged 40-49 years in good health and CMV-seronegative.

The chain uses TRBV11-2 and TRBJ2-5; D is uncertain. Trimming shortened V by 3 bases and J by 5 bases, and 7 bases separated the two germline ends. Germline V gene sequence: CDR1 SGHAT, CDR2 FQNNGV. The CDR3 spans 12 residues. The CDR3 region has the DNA TGTGCCAGCAGCTTCCTACGGGAGACCCAGTACTTC. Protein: CASSFLRETQYF.

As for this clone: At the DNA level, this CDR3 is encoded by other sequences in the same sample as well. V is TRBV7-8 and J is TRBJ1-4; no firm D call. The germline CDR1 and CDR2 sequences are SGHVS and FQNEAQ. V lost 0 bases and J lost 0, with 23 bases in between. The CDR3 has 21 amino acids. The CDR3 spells CASSLASRQADFSATNEKLFF. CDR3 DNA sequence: TGTGCCAGCAGCTTAGCCTCTCGGCAGGCCGATTTCTCTGCAACTAATGAAAAACTGTTTTTT.

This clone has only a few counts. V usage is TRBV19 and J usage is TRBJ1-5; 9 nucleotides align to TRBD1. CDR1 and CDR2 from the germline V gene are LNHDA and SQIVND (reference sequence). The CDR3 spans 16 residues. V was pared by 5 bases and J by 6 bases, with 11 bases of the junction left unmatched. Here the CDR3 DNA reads TGTGCCAGTAGTCTCAACTCCGGGACAGGGCTTCAGCCCCAGCATTTT. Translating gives CASSLNSGTGLQPQHF. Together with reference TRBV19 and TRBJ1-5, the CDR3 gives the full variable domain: DGGITQSPKYLFRKEGQNVTLSCEQNLNHDAMYWYRQDPGQGLRLIYYSQIVNDFQKGDIAEGYSVSREKKESFPLTVTSAQKNPTAFYLCASSLNSGTGLQPQHFGDGTRLSIL.

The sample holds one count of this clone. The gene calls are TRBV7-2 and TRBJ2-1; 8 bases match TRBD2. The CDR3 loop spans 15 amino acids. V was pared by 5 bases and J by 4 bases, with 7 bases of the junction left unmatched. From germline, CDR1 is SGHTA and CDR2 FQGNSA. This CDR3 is CASSPRRGVYNEQFF. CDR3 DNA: TGTGCCAGCAGCCCCAGGCGGGGGGTTTACAATGAGCAGTTCTTC.

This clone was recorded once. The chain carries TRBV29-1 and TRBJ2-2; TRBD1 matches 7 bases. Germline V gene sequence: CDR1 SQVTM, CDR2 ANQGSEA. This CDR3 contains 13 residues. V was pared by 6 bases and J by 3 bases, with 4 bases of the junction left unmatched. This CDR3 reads CSVQGTDTGELFF. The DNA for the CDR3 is TGCAGCGTCCAGGGGACAGACACCGGGGAGCTGTTTTTT.

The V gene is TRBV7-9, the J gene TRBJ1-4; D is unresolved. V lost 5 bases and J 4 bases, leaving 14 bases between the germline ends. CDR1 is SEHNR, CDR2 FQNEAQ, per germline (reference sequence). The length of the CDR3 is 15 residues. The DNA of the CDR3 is TGTGCCAGCAGCCCGGTTCGGGGAGGTAATGAAAAACTGTTTTTT. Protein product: CASSPVRGGNEKLFF. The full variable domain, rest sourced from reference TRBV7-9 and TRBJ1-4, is DTGVSQNPRHKITKRGQNVTFRCDPISEHNRLYWYRQTLGQGPEFLTYFQNEAQLEKSRLLSDRFSAERPKGSFSTLEIQRTEQGDSAMYLCASSPVRGGNEKLFFGSGTQLSVL.

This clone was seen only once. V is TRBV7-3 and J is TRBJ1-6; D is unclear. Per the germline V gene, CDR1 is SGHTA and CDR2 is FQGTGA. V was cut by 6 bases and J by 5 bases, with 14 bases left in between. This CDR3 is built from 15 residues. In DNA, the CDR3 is TGTGCCAGCAGTCTGGGCCCCCCAAATAATTCACCCCTCCACTTT. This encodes CASSLGPPNNSPLHF. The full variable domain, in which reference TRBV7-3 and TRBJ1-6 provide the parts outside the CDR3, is GAGVSQTPSNKVTEKGKYVELRCDPISGHTALYWYRQSLGQGPEFLIYFQGTGAADDSGLPNDRFFAVRPEGSVSTLKIQRTERGDSAVYLCASSLGPPNNSPLHFGNGTRLTVT.

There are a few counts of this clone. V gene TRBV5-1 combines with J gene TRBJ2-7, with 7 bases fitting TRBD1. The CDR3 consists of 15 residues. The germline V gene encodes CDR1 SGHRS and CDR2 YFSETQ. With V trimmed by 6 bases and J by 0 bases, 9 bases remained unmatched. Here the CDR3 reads CASMGTVGSSYEQYF. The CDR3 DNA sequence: TGCGCCAGCATGGGGACAGTCGGAAGCTCCTACGAGCAGTACTTC.